The 14 T cell receptor beta chains below all came from one sample that was sequenced in a study of T cell clonality in common variable immunodeficiency. Here immunoSEQ multiplex PCR was the method, and the copy in TCRdb shows in-frame clones only, minus some. Singletons are absent from the sample, which has 40,000 to 55,000 clones. The sequencing input was peripheral blood mononuclear cells. These receptors were taken from a person aged 18-70 years in good health.

Many counts were recorded for this clone. The read falls 3 residues short of the CDR3 end, and the missing part is taken from the germline J gene. This chain connects TRBV19 to TRBJ2-1; TRBD2 matches 7 bases. V shed 5 bases, J shed 7 bases, and the junction held 8 bases outside the gene matches. From germline, CDR1 is LNHDA and CDR2 SQIVND (reference sequence). This CDR3 region has 14 residues. CDR3 amino acids: CASSPDWGGNEQFF. Incomplete CDR3 DNA: TGTGCCAGTAGTCCCGACTGGGGGGGGAATGAG.

Many counts were recorded for this clone. The read ends 3 residues before the CDR3 terminus; that terminus is restored from the germline J gene. The genes are TRBV7-6 and TRBJ2-1; no definite D call. Trimming removed 1 base at V and 4 bases at J, with 11 bases between. Germline-derived CDR1 and CDR2 are SGHVS and FNYEAQ. The CDR3 totals 15 residues. Here the CDR3 reads CASSLDRVPYNEQFF. The DNA read from the CDR3 is TGTGCCAGCAGCTTAGATAGGGTACCGTACAATGAG.

Concerning this clone: The read is 3 residues too short to cover the CDR3 end, so that end is filled in from the germline J gene. The chain is built from TRBV19 and TRBJ1-2; 9 bases are shared with TRBD1. Germline lookup yields CDR1 LNHDA and CDR2 SQIVND (reference sequence). There are 16 residues in the CDR3. The chain's CDR3 is CASSSGQGLSSYDYTF. Partial CDR3 DNA: TGTGCCAGTAGTTCAGGACAGGGGTTGAGCTCCTACGAC.

This clone was seen repeatedly, ten times or more. The CDR3 goes on 3 residues after the read ends, and that part is filled in from the germline J gene. The V call is TRBV30, the J call TRBJ1-2; 8 nucleotides line up with TRBD1. V lost 3 bases and J lost 4; bases outside the gene matches: 4. Germline lookup yields CDR1 GTSNPN and CDR2 SVGIG (reference sequence). This CDR3 has 13 amino acids. CDR3 region: CAWRRQGSYGYTF. The CDR3 DNA, read in part, is TGTGCCTGGAGGAGACAGGGGAGCTATGGC.

For this clone: The read is 3 residues too short to cover the CDR3 end, so that end is filled in from the germline J gene. This sequence joins TRBV19 and TRBJ2-3; D uncertain. The CDR3 extends over 11 amino acids. In germline, CDR1 is LNHDA, CDR2 SQIVND (reference sequence). The part of the CDR3 DNA that was read is TGTGCCAGTAGTATAGCCGGGACG. As protein: CASSIAGT. The whole CDR3 sequence is CASSIAGTQYF.

At least ten counts were recorded for this clone. The covered CDR3 bases are TGTGCCAGCAGCTTAGACAAGGGTGGGACG. Translating it yields CASSLDKGGT. The complete CDR3 reads CASSLDKGGTQYF. The J gene is TRBJ2-3, the V gene TRBV7-2; D gene ambiguous. Sequencing ends 3 residues short of the CDR3 end; the germline J gene provides the rest. Germline V gene data show CDR1 as SGHTA and CDR2 as FQGNSA. The CDR3 contains 13 residues.

This clone has a count of ten or more. CDR3 DNA, as far as it was read: TGTGCCTGGAGCCGACCAGGGCTTCTCGGAAATCAGCCC. Its translation is CAWSRPGLLGNQP. The entire CDR3 protein reads CAWSRPGLLGNQPQHF. V usage is TRBV30 and J usage is TRBJ1-5; maybe TRBD1 (5 bases). Read sequence stops 3 residues before the CDR3 end, and the germline J gene provides the missing end. CDR3 length: 16 residues. Germline V gene lookup returns CDR1 GTSNPN and CDR2 SVGIG (reference sequence). V dropped 3 bases and J dropped 4 bases, with 19 bases sitting between them. Using reference TRBV30 and TRBJ1-5 for the parts outside the CDR3, the full variable domain is SQTIHQWPATLVQPVGSPLSLECTVEGTSNPNLYWYRQAAGRGLQLLFYSVGIGQISSEVPQNLSASRPQDRQFILSSKKLLLSDSGFYLCAWSRPGLLGNQPQHFGDGTRLSIL.

This clone was detected many times. Here the CDR3 reads CASNSGTGELFF. CDR3 DNA (partial): TGTGCCAGCAATTCGGGTACCGGGGAG. The chain joins TRBV28 to TRBJ2-2, with D unresolved. The CDR3 end lies 3 residues beyond the end of the read and is filled in from the germline J gene. Germline values: CDR1 MDHEN, CDR2 SYDVKM. The CDR3 consists of 12 residues. The V gene lost 7 bases and the J gene lost 5 bases, with 8 bases spanning the gap.

This clone was seen repeatedly, ten times or more. A junction end diverges from the germline sequence, so it may reflect a read error. The read is 3 residues too short to cover the CDR3 end, so that end is filled in from the germline J gene. The chain uses TRBV4-2 and TRBJ1-1, with no clear D. Germline V gene data show CDR1 as LGHNA and CDR2 as YNFKEQ. The CDR3 length is 15 residues. CDR3 DNA, as far as it was read: TGCGCCAGCAGCCAAGGATTGGCGGGTTCGACTGAA. Amino acids: CASSQGLAGSTE. The full CDR3 reads CASSQGLAGSTEAFF.

This clone was detected many times. The sequenced fragment ends 3 residues before the CDR3 boundary, so the rest is inferred from the germline J gene. The J gene is TRBJ2-7, the V gene TRBV7-2, with D tentatively TRBD1 (6 bases). The CDR3 covers 13 residues. From germline, CDR1 is SGHTA and CDR2 FQGNSA. Trimming pared 3 bases from V and 3 bases from J, leaving 9 bases between. This CDR3 is CASSFTGSYEQYF. Incomplete CDR3 DNA: TGTGCCAGCAGCTTTACAGGGAGCTACGAG. The entire variable domain, with the rest obtained from reference TRBV7-2 and TRBJ2-7, is as follows: GAGVSQSPSNKVTEKGKDVELRCDPISGHTALYWYRQSLGQGLEFLIYFQGNSAPDKSGLPSDRFSAERTGGSVSTLTIQRTQQEDSAVYLCASSFTGSYEQYFGPGTRLTVT.

This clone appeared many times. Read data end 3 residues before the CDR3 end; the end is taken from the germline J gene. This rearrangement joins TRBV5-1 to TRBJ1-3; no clear D gene. The V gene's germline CDR1 is SGHRS and CDR2 YFSETQ. The CDR3 length is 16 residues. The V end lost 0 bases, the J end lost 4 bases, and 14 bases lay between the germline ends. CDR3 region: CASSLESAGWGNTIYF. CDR3 bases read: TGCGCCAGCAGCTTGGAGTCAGCGGGTTGGGGAAACACC. Variable domain in full (rest from reference TRBV5-1 and TRBJ1-3): KAGVTQTPRYLIKTRGQQVTLSCSPISGHRSVSWYQQTPGQGLQFLFEYFSETQRNKGNFPGRFSGRQFSNSRSEMNVSTLELGDSALYLCASSLESAGWGNTIYFGEGSWLTVV.

There are many counts of this clone. The CDR3 end falls 3 residues outside the read, so it is completed with the germline J gene. The chain recombines TRBV5-6 with TRBJ1-3; 8 positions agree with TRBD1. This CDR3 is built from 15 residues. J was trimmed by 4 bases and V by 6 bases; bases with no gene match: 9. Germline V gene data show CDR1 as SGHDT and CDR2 as YYEEEE. The CDR3 loop is CASTIGQGAGNTIYF. The part of the CDR3 DNA that was read is TGTGCCAGCACCATCGGACAGGGCGCAGGAAACACC.

As for this clone: The read stops 3 residues short of the end of the CDR3; the missing end is completed from the germline J gene. The chain links TRBV30 to TRBJ1-2; weak D call: TRBD1 (5 bases). The length of the CDR3 is 15 residues. CDR1 is GTSNPN, CDR2 SVGIG, per germline (reference sequence). CDR3: CAWSPGLEITDTYTF. CDR3 DNA (partial): TGTGCCTGGAGTCCGGGACTAGAGATCACAGATACC.

This clone was recorded many times. The read gets to within 3 residues of the CDR3 end, and the germline J gene fills in the rest. This rearrangement joins TRBV29-1 to TRBJ1-2, with 7 bases aligning to TRBD1. This CDR3 spans 12 amino acids. CDR1 is SQVTM, CDR2 ANQGSEA, per germline. CDR3 protein: CSVDGQERGYTF. The sequenced CDR3 bases are TGCAGCGTTGACGGACAGGAACGGGGC.